The rows below give T cell receptor beta chains drawn from one sample of a study of T-cell memory formation after mild COVID-19. TCRdb re-called the 5' RACE reads with MiXCR, one entry per CDR3 protein. This table has 580,000 or so distinct CDR3 sequences, around 15% appearing once. Sequenced sample: PBMCs or a T cell subset sorted from them (not recorded which). The receptors shown here come from an adult woman who had mild COVID-19 (a few samples of this study predate the infection). Cell type and time point are not known. Each CDR3 is given with its conserved first and last residue. D genes are given only for firm matches. A row's size may be missing; if present it is once, few, many or a size class.

V: TRBV15; J: TRBJ2-7; length: 14; size: NA; D: NA; CDR3: CATSKNRALHEQYF; DNA: TGTGCCACCAGCAAGAACAGGGCCCTCCACGAGCAGTACTTC
V: TRBV5-5; J: TRBJ2-7; length: 14; size: NA; D: TRBD1; CDR3: CASSVEQGTYEQYF; DNA: TGTGCCAGCAGCGTCGAACAGGGGACCTACGAGCAGTACTTC
V: TRBV12-3/TRBV12-4; J: TRBJ1-2; length: 13; size: NA; D: NA; CDR3: CASSPSGAGGYTF; DNA: TGTGCCAGCAGTCCATCAGGGGCGGGAGGCTACACCTTC
V: TRBV13; J: TRBJ2-2; length: 16; size: few; D: NA; CDR3: CASSFGRQEPTGELFF; DNA: TGTGCCAGCAGCTTCGGTAGACAGGAGCCGACCGGGGAGCTGTTTTTT
V: TRBV12-3/TRBV12-4; J: TRBJ1-5; length: 13; size: few; D: NA; CDR3: CASRLAGHQPQHF; DNA: TGTGCCAGCAGGTTAGCAGGGCATCAGCCCCAGCATTTT
V: TRBV19; J: TRBJ1-1; length: 13; size: many; D: NA; CDR3: CASSTWGGSEAFF; DNA: TGTGCCAGTAGTACCTGGGGGGGATCTGAAGCTTTCTTT
V: TRBV25-1; J: TRBJ2-2; length: 14; size: many; D: NA; CDR3: CASSERAGTGELFF; DNA: TGTGCCAGCAGTGAACGGGCGGGGACCGGGGAGCTGTTTTTT
V: TRBV2; J: TRBJ1-2; length: 16; size: NA; D: TRBD1; CDR3: CASSAGQDRGAKGYTF; DNA: TGTGCCAGCAGTGCGGGTCAGGACAGGGGCGCCAAGGGCTACACCTTC
V: TRBV7-2; J: TRBJ2-1; length: 14; size: NA; D: NA; CDR3: CASVRGTAYNEQFF; DNA: TGTGCCAGCGTACGGGGGACAGCGTACAATGAGCAGTTCTTC
V: TRBV7-3; J: TRBJ2-3; length: 21; size: NA; D: TRBD2; CDR3: CASSLKALAGEFGRSTDTQYF; DNA: TGTGCCAGCAGCTTAAAGGCTCTAGCGGGAGAATTCGGCCGTAGCACAGATACGCAGTATTTT
V: TRBV24-1; J: TRBJ1-1; length: 13; size: few; D: NA; CDR3: CAISGPANTEAFF; DNA: TGTGCCATCTCGGGCCCAGCGAACACTGAAGCTTTCTTT
V: TRBV7-2; J: TRBJ2-1; length: 12; size: NA; D: NA; CDR3: CASSLMTNEQFF; DNA: TGTGCCAGCAGTTTAATGACGAATGAGCAGTTCTTC
V: TRBV6-5; J: TRBJ2-7; length: 15; size: few; D: TRBD1; CDR3: CASSYSRGSSYEQYF; DNA: TGTGCCAGCAGTTACTCCAGGGGGAGCTCCTACGAGCAGTACTTC
V: TRBV29-1; J: TRBJ1-1; length: 15; size: few; D: NA; CDR3: CSVATSQGMNTEAFF; DNA: TGCAGCGTTGCCACTTCCCAGGGGATGAACACTGAAGCTTTCTTT
V: TRBV12-3/TRBV12-4; J: TRBJ1-4; length: 18; size: NA; D: NA; CDR3: CASSLAASSAPTNEKLFF; DNA: TGTGCCAGCAGTTTAGCAGCCTCATCGGCACCAACTAATGAAAAACTGTTTTTT
V: TRBV11-2; J: TRBJ2-3; length: 14; size: few; D: TRBD2; CDR3: CASSFSSGSKMQYF; DNA: TGTGCCAGCAGCTTTTCTAGCGGGAGCAAGATGCAGTATTTT
V: TRBV27; J: TRBJ2-7; length: 16; size: NA; D: TRBD2; CDR3: CASSPRGRGVANEQYF; DNA: TGTGCCAGCAGTCCCCGGGGTCGGGGGGTGGCAAACGAGCAGTACTTC
V: TRBV14; J: TRBJ1-2; length: 16; size: few; D: NA; CDR3: CASSQPKEGVNYGYTF; DNA: TGTGCCAGCAGCCAACCCAAGGAGGGAGTAAACTATGGCTACACCTTC
V: TRBV18; J: TRBJ2-3; length: 13; size: few; D: NA; CDR3: CASGGGERGTQYF; DNA: TGTGCCAGCGGAGGGGGCGAGCGGGGTACGCAGTATTTT
V: TRBV29-1; J: TRBJ1-2; length: 12; size: NA; D: NA; CDR3: CSVTQGNYGYTF; DNA: TGCAGCGTTACACAGGGTAACTATGGCTACACCTTC
V: TRBV7-3; J: TRBJ2-7; length: 11; size: NA; D: NA; CDR3: CASSLYGMQYF; DNA: TGTGCCAGCAGCTTGTACGGGATGCAGTACTTC
V: TRBV29-1; J: TRBJ2-5; length: 15; size: many; D: TRBD2; CDR3: CSVAPGGLYGETQYF; DNA: TGCAGCGTTGCGCCGGGAGGGTTGTATGGAGAGACCCAGTACTTC
V: TRBV12-3/TRBV12-4; J: TRBJ2-2; length: 13; size: NA; D: NA; CDR3: CASSLWVSGELFF; DNA: TGTGCCAGCAGTTTATGGGTTTCGGGGGAGCTGTTTTTT
V: TRBV29-1; J: TRBJ2-7; length: 16; size: few; D: TRBD2; CDR3: CSVKPPGLAGPYEQYF; DNA: TGCAGCGTGAAGCCCCCGGGACTAGCGGGTCCCTACGAGCAGTACTTC
V: TRBV27; J: TRBJ2-1; length: 17; size: few; D: TRBD2; CDR3: CASSSKPGLAVYNEQFF; DNA: TGTGCCAGCAGCTCAAAACCGGGACTAGCGGTATACAATGAGCAGTTCTTC
V: TRBV27; J: TRBJ2-7; length: 13; size: few; D: NA; CDR3: CASSSSPTGEQYF; DNA: TGTGCCAGCAGTTCGAGTCCGACAGGCGAGCAGTACTTC
V: TRBV7-3; J: TRBJ2-7; length: 15; size: NA; D: NA; CDR3: CASSIGSRAAYEQYF; DNA: TGTGCCAGCAGCATCGGTTCCAGAGCCGCCTACGAGCAGTACTTC
V: TRBV20-1; J: TRBJ2-3; length: 14; size: few; D: NA; CDR3: CSAQRQDRSDTQYF; DNA: TGCAGTGCCCAGAGACAGGACAGATCAGATACGCAGTATTTT
V: TRBV6-5; J: TRBJ2-5; length: 14; size: NA; D: NA; CDR3: CASSYSSGRETQYF; DNA: TGTGCCAGCAGTTACTCGTCAGGTCGAGAGACCCAGTACTTC
V: TRBV2; J: TRBJ2-2; length: 13; size: few; D: NA; CDR3: CACSGRGTGELFF; DNA: TGTGCCTGCTCGGGGCGGGGCACCGGGGAGCTGTTTTTT
V: TRBV5-6; J: TRBJ2-7; length: 15; size: many; D: TRBD1; CDR3: CASSLGVRTGDNSYF; DNA: TGTGCCAGCAGCTTGGGGGTAAGGACAGGGGATAATTCGTACTTC
V: TRBV7-8; J: TRBJ1-1; length: 12; size: few; D: NA; CDR3: CASSLVWYEAFF; DNA: TGTGCCAGCAGCTTAGTCTGGTATGAAGCTTTCTTT
V: TRBV9; J: TRBJ2-4; length: 18; size: few; D: NA; CDR3: CASSVEGRGQTAKNIQYF; DNA: TGTGCCAGCAGCGTAGAGGGGAGGGGGCAGACAGCCAAAAACATTCAGTACTTC
V: TRBV30; J: TRBJ2-3; length: 13; size: few; D: TRBD1; CDR3: CASDREITDTQYF; DNA: TGTGCGTCGGACAGGGAGATTACAGATACGCAGTATTTT
V: TRBV7-9; J: TRBJ1-1; length: 16; size: NA; D: NA; CDR3: CASSLEVLGPNTEAFF; DNA: TGTGCCAGCAGCTTAGAGGTTTTGGGCCCGAACACTGAAGCTTTCTTT
V: TRBV13; J: TRBJ2-1; length: 15; size: few; D: TRBD2; CDR3: CASSSRLAGGFEQFF; DNA: TGTGCCAGCAGCAGCCGACTAGCGGGAGGTTTTGAGCAGTTCTTC
V: TRBV20-1; J: TRBJ1-6; length: 17; size: few; D: NA; CDR3: CSARDIGESSYNSPLHF; DNA: TGCAGTGCTAGAGATATTGGGGAGAGCTCCTATAATTCACCCCTCCACTTT
V: TRBV9; J: TRBJ2-6; length: 15; size: few; D: NA; CDR3: CASSVLVSGANVLTF; DNA: TGTGCCAGCAGCGTCCTGGTCTCTGGGGCCAACGTCCTGACTTTC
V: TRBV11-3; J: TRBJ2-1; length: 14; size: NA; D: NA; CDR3: CASSLGGVDNEQFF; DNA: TGTGCCAGCAGCTTAGGAGGGGTTGACAATGAGCAGTTCTTC
V: TRBV12-3/TRBV12-4; J: TRBJ2-7; length: 15; size: NA; D: TRBD1; CDR3: CASSPGTGRPYEQYF; DNA: TGTGCCAGCAGTCCCGGGACAGGGCGCCCCTACGAGCAGTACTTC
V: TRBV20-1; J: TRBJ2-5; length: 15; size: NA; D: NA; CDR3: CSAYRLEQAQETQYF; DNA: TGCAGTGCCTACCGACTTGAGCAAGCGCAAGAGACCCAGTACTTC
V: TRBV9; J: TRBJ2-1; length: 13; size: NA; D: NA; CDR3: CASSSTPYNEQFF; DNA: TGTGCCAGCAGCAGCACCCCCTACAATGAGCAGTTCTTC
V: TRBV18; J: TRBJ1-4; length: 13; size: few; D: NA; CDR3: CASSQGVDEKLFF; DNA: TGTGCCAGCTCACAGGGGGTGGACGAAAAACTGTTTTTT
V: TRBV6-2/TRBV6-3; J: TRBJ2-5; length: 15; size: NA; D: TRBD2; CDR3: CASSMTSGVKETQYF; DNA: TGTGCCAGCAGTATGACTAGCGGGGTAAAAGAGACCCAGTACTTC
V: TRBV2; J: TRBJ2-7; length: 14; size: NA; D: NA; CDR3: CASSVGFRDYEQYF; DNA: TGTGCCAGCAGTGTAGGGTTCCGGGATTACGAGCAGTACTTC
V: TRBV4-1; J: TRBJ2-7; length: 17; size: NA; D: NA; CDR3: CASSQQDGGLDPYEQYF; DNA: TGCGCCAGCAGCCAGCAAGACGGGGGACTCGACCCCTACGAGCAGTACTTC
V: TRBV5-1; J: TRBJ2-1; length: 10; size: NA; D: NA; CDR3: CASSDAEQFF; DNA: TGCGCCAGCTCGGACGCTGAGCAGTTCTTC
V: TRBV29-1; J: TRBJ1-1; length: 12; size: few; D: NA; CDR3: CSVDAGNAEAFF; DNA: TGCAGCGTTGATGCGGGCAACGCTGAAGCTTTCTTT
V: TRBV27; J: TRBJ2-7; length: 16; size: NA; D: TRBD1; CDR3: CASSLSPGQGAYEQYF; DNA: TGTGCCAGCAGTTTATCCCCTGGGCAGGGGGCCTACGAGCAGTACTTC
V: TRBV3-1; J: TRBJ1-1; length: 14; size: NA; D: NA; CDR3: CASSPGGLGTEAFF; DNA: TGTGCCAGCAGCCCTGGGGGTTTGGGGACTGAAGCTTTCTTT
V: TRBV9; J: TRBJ1-3; length: 14; size: NA; D: NA; CDR3: CASRPDSQGNTIYF; DNA: TGTGCCAGCAGGCCTGACAGTCAAGGAAACACCATATATTTT
V: TRBV7-9; J: TRBJ1-2; length: 17; size: NA; D: TRBD1; CDR3: CASSLAGTAGFNYGYTF; DNA: TGTGCCAGCAGCTTAGCCGGGACAGCAGGCTTTAACTATGGCTACACCTTC